The present TCR beta chain was sequenced within a study of shared clonotypes between healthy human individuals. Regarding this clone: Its antigen is not known.

At deep level, the assay was performed. Researchers sequenced unsorted PBMC DNA using ten immunoSEQ deep assay plates. TCRdb's table, derived via immunoSEQ multiplex PCR, lists solely in-frame clones and lacks some. This table holds about 560,000 clones, around three quarters found once. Study outcomes and limitations: Investigators collected only blood, and repertoires in tissues likely differ.

This CDR3 has 18 residues. Sample: PBMCs. This TCR was sampled from a woman aged 40 to 49 in good health. Some clones in this sample may be carry-over from other donors' samples. The chain is built from TRBV21-1 and TRBJ2-4; TRBD2, as called in the table, went unchecked against the DNA. TRBV21-1 is designated a pseudogene. This CDR3 is CASSPSGHRQLAKNIQYF. The CDR3 DNA is TGTGCCAGCAGCCCTAGTGGTCATCGTCAGCTAGCCAAAAACATTCAGTACTTC.